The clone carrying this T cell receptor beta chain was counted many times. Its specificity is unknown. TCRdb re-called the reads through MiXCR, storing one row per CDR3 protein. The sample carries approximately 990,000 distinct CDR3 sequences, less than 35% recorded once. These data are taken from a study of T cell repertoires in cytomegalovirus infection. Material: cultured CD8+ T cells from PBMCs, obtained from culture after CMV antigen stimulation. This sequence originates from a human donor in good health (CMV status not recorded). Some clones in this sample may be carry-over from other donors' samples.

DNA of the CDR3: TGTGCCACCAGTTCCAAGCCGGGCCCGGGGTACAATGAGCAGTTCTTC. Its protein product is CATSSKPGPGYNEQFF. V gene TRBV24-1 combines with J gene TRBJ2-1; weak D call: TRBD2 (5 bases). Trimming pared 6 bases from V and 4 bases from J, leaving 18 bases between. The CDR3 is 16 residues long. Germline loops: CDR1 KGHDR, CDR2 SFDVKD.